A selection of T cell receptor beta chains follows, all from one sample in a study of T cells in Graves' hyperthyroidism and ophthalmopathy. TCRdb independently ran MiXCR on the multiplex PCR reads; one entry per CDR3 protein. Here the sample spans around 600,000 distinct CDR3 sequences, 14% being singletons. Sequencing was performed on blood. The receptors stem from a woman younger than 30 with Graves' ophthalmopathy. Both conserved end residues are part of each CDR3. A D gene is named only where the DNA matches it firmly. Clone sizes are given selectively: once, few, many, or a class where the clone is expanded.

J	V	size	D	DNA	CDR3
TRBJ2-1	TRBV7-3	many	-	TGTGCCAGCAGCTTAAGCCGGGACAATGAGCAGTTCTTC	CASSLSRDNEQFF
TRBJ1-1	TRBV28	many	TRBD1	TGTGCCAGCGGTTGGACAGGAAACACTGAAGCTTTCTTT	CASGWTGNTEAFF
TRBJ2-5	TRBV11-3	few	TRBD2	TGTGCCAGCAGCCCACCGGGGGGACTAGCGGGAGGACAAGAGACCCAGTACTTC	CASSPPGGLAGGQETQYF
TRBJ2-7	TRBV7-9	many	-	TGTGCCAGCAGCCCTCGCGGGACGGGGACCCGCGAGCAGTACTTC	CASSPRGTGTREQYF
TRBJ2-7	TRBV7-2	many	TRBD2	TGTGCCAGCAGCTTGGGGAGCGGGAGGCTTCACGAGCAGTACTTC	CASSLGSGRLHEQYF
TRBJ2-7	TRBV6-1	many	-	TGTGCCATAGACAACGACAGGCCCTCCAACGAGCAGTACTTC	CAIDNDRPSNEQYF
TRBJ2-7	TRBV20-1	few	-	TGCAGTGCTAGGGGGGGCGGACCCTCCTACGAGCAGTACTTC	CSARGGGPSYEQYF
TRBJ2-7	TRBV6-6	few	-	TGTGCCAGCAGTTACTCGAAGGGGCGATCCTACGAGCAGTACTTC	CASSYSKGRSYEQYF
TRBJ1-1	TRBV24-1	few	-	TGTGCCACCAGTGGTACAGAGGACACTGAAGCTTTCTTT	CATSGTEDTEAFF
TRBJ1-3	TRBV3-1	few	-	TGTGCCAGCAGCCAAGGATCAGGGGCTTTCTCTGGAAACACCATATATTTT	CASSQGSGAFSGNTIYF
TRBJ2-5	TRBV6-2/TRBV6-3	many	TRBD1	TGTGCCAGCAGTTACGGGACAGGACAAGAGACCCAGTACTTC	CASSYGTGQETQYF
TRBJ2-1	TRBV6-2/TRBV6-3	many	TRBD2	TGTGCCAGCAGTTACTCACTCTCTGGACTAGCGGGTCACAATGAGCAGTTCTTC	CASSYSLSGLAGHNEQFF
TRBJ2-7	TRBV2	many	TRBD1	TGTGCCAGCTCCGGACAGGGGGTCTACGAGCAGTACTTC	CASSGQGVYEQYF
TRBJ1-2	TRBV4-1	-	TRBD1	TGCGCCAGCAGCCACACAGGGGACTATGGCTACACCTTC	CASSHTGDYGYTF
TRBJ1-5	TRBV4-1	many	TRBD1	TGCGCCAGCAGCCAAGTACAGGGGGAGTTTCAGCCCCAGCATTTT	CASSQVQGEFQPQHF
TRBJ2-1	TRBV20-1	many	TRBD2	TGCAGTGCTCTAGCGGGAGGAGGAGATGAGCAGTTCTTC	CSALAGGGDEQFF
TRBJ2-7	TRBV27	few	TRBD1	TGTGCCGGCAGGCACACAGGGGTGACCTACGAGCAGTACTTC	CAGRHTGVTYEQYF
TRBJ1-1	TRBV20-1	few	-	TGCAGTGCTAGTAGACCCCCGAGGTGGAGCACTGAAGCTTTCTTT	CSASRPPRWSTEAFF
TRBJ1-6	TRBV2	many	TRBD1	TGTGCCAGCAGCCGGGACAGGGCTAATTCACCCCTCCACTTT	CASSRDRANSPLHF
TRBJ1-6	TRBV2	-	TRBD1	TGTGCCAGCAGTGAAGAGGGGACAGTTAATTCACCCCTCCACTTT	CASSEEGTVNSPLHF
TRBJ1-4	TRBV4-1	-	-	TGCGCCAGCAGCCAAGGAAGGGGCCGAACTAATGAAAAACTGTTTTTT	CASSQGRGRTNEKLFF
TRBJ2-1	TRBV19	once	TRBD2	TGTGCCAGTAGTTCAGCTAGCGGGGGAACTGAGCAGTTCTTC	CASSSASGGTEQFF
TRBJ2-1	TRBV7-3	many	TRBD1	TGTGCCAGCAGCTTATGGGGGGGACAGGGTGGTAATGAGCAGTTCTTC	CASSLWGGQGGNEQFF
TRBJ1-2	TRBV6-4	-	TRBD1	TGTGCCAGCAGTGACTGGACAGGGGGAGGCTACACCTTC	CASSDWTGGGYTF
TRBJ1-2	TRBV30	many	TRBD1	TGTGCCTGGAGCGTACAGGGGGTTTCAAGCTACACCTTC	CAWSVQGVSSYTF
TRBJ1-1	TRBV2	many	-	TGTGCCAGCAGGGACAGTGGGCCTCTTGGAGCTTTCTTT	CASRDSGPLGAFF
TRBJ1-1	TRBV19	many	TRBD1	TGTGCCAGCGCATCGAGACAGGGATCCACTGAAGCTTTCTTT	CASASRQGSTEAFF
TRBJ2-7	TRBV6-2/TRBV6-3	-	TRBD2	TGTGCCAGCAGTTACCCGACTAGCGGGAGGTCCTACGAGCAGTACTTC	CASSYPTSGRSYEQYF
TRBJ1-3	TRBV6-1	few	TRBD1	TGTGCCAGCGGGATCGAGGGGGCGCGAGGAAACACCATATATTTT	CASGIEGARGNTIYF
TRBJ2-7	TRBV2	many	-	TGTGCCAGCAGTGGGACAGTACCGATTTACGAGCAGTACTTC	CASSGTVPIYEQYF
TRBJ2-4	TRBV6-2/TRBV6-3	-	TRBD1	TGTGCCAGCAGCCGACGACAGGGGAACATTCAGTACTTC	CASSRRQGNIQYF
TRBJ2-4	TRBV3-1	many	-	TGTGCCAGCAGCCAAGACGGGCAGCGGGCCCTAGCCAAAAACATTCAGTACTTC	CASSQDGQRALAKNIQYF
TRBJ2-5	TRBV7-2	many	-	TGTGCCAGCAGCACCCTTCGGCCGGGGGAGACCCAGTACTTC	CASSTLRPGETQYF